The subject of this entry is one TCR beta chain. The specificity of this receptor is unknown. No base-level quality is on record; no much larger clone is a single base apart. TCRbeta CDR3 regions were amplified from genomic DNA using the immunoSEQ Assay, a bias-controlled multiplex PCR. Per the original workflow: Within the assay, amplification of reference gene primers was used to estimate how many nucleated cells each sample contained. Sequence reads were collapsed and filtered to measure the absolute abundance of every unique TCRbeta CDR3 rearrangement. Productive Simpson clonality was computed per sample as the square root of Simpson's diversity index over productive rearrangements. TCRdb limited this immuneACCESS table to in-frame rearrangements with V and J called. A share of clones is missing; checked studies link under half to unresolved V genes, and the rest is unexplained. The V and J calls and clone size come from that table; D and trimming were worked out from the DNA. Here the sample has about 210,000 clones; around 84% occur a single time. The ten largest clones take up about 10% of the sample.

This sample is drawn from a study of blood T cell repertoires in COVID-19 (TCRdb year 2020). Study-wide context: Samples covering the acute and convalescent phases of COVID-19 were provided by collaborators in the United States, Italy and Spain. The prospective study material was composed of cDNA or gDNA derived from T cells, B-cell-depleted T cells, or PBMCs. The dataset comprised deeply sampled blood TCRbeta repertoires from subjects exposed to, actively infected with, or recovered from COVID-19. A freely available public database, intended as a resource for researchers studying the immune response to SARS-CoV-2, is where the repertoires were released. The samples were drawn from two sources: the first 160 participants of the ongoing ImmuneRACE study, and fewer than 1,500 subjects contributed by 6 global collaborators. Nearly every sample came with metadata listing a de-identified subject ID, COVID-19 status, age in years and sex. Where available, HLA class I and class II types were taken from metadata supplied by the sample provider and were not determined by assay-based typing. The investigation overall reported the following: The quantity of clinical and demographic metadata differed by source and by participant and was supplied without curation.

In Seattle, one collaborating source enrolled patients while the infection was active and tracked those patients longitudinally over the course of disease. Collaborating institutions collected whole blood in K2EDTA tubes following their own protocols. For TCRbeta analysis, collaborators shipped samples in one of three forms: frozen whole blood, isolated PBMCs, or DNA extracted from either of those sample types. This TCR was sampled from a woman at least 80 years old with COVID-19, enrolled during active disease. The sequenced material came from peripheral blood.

In nucleotide form, the sequence is TGTGCCAGCAGGGGGGGAATAATAGTGTCACCCCTCCACTTT. Its coded protein is CASRGGIIVSPLHF. The chain was built from TRBV6-4 and TRBJ1-6, with TRBD1 tentatively as D gene (5 bases match). Taken from cysteine to phenylalanine, the CDR3 has 14 residues. The retained sequence is limited to the CDR3, 42 bases, with the frame set at the first base. Cut back by 6 bases and 10 bases, the V and J ends lie 16 bases apart. For CDR1 and CDR2, the germline V gene lists MRHNA and SNTAGT.